What follows are 23 T cell receptor beta chains derived from one specimen sequenced in a study of T cells in Graves' hyperthyroidism and ophthalmopathy. TCR beta CDR3 regions were amplified from RNA transcripts. First-round RT-PCR targeting the TCR CDR3 was performed with the HTBI primer set. TCRdb analysed the multiplex PCR reads with MiXCR anew, one entry per CDR3 protein. The sample carries roughly 170,000 distinct CDR3 sequences, approximately 15% recorded once. Sequenced: blood. The receptors shown here come from a woman aged 50 to 65 with Graves' hyperthyroidism.

The chain has TRBV20-1 and TRBJ2-7, with D uncertain. This CDR3 region has 13 residues. Trimming took off 6 bases at V and 2 bases at J, with 14 bases between the two ends. Germline V gene data show CDR1 as DFQATT and CDR2 as SNEGSKA (reference sequence). The CDR3 DNA is TGCAGTGCGGGGTCGACTTCAACCTACGAGCAGTACTTC. Protein product: CSAGSTSTYEQYF.

This clonotype was counted ten times or more. The chain carries TRBV18 and TRBJ2-5, with a possible D match to TRBD1 (6 bases). Per germline, CDR1 KGHSH and CDR2 LQKENI. V was clipped by 6 bases and J by 1 base, with 9 bases between them. The CDR3 runs 13 residues. In nucleotides, the CDR3 is TGTGCCAGCTCCCGGGACACCCAAGAGACCCAGTACTTC. Translating it yields CASSRDTQETQYF.

This clonotype was detected many times. The gene calls are TRBV19 and TRBJ1-1, with 7 bases fitting TRBD1. The CDR3 consists of 14 residues. V trimming: 7 bases; J trimming: 8 bases; junction bases outside the gene matches: 13. CDR1 and CDR2 (germline): LNHDA, SQIVND (reference sequence). CDR3 region: CASKGQSGGREAFF. The CDR3 DNA reads TGTGCCAGTAAGGGACAGTCGGGGGGTCGAGAAGCTTTCTTT.

In this sample, this clonotype turned up many times. V gene TRBV9 combines with J gene TRBJ2-2; 16 bases agree with TRBD2. Trimming removed 2 bases from V and 5 bases from J; junction bases left unmatched: 9. CDR1 and CDR2 (germline): SGDLS, YYNGEE. The CDR3 consists of 19 residues. The CDR3 loop is CASSVRGLAGGLRTGELFF. The CDR3, as DNA: TGTGCCAGCAGCGTGCGGGGACTAGCGGGGGGGCTTCGGACCGGGGAGCTGTTTTTT.

This chain uses TRBV12-3 or TRBV12-4 with TRBJ1-1, with 12 bases that match TRBD1. The ends lost 6 bases at V and 12 bases at J; junction bases unmatched: 5. The CDR3 totals 12 residues. CDR3 DNA sequence: TGTGCCAGCAGCCCGGGACAGGGGGCAACTTTCTTT. This sequence encodes CASSPGQGATFF.

This clonotype was picked up many times. This chain uses TRBV28 with TRBJ1-3; no definite D call. The length of the CDR3 is 14 residues. Germline loops: CDR1 MDHEN, CDR2 SYDVKM. The V end lost 4 bases, the J end lost 1 base, and 8 bases lay between the germline ends. CDR3 sequence (DNA): TGTGCCAGCAGTTCCGGAGGTTCTGGAAACACCATATATTTT. This translates into CASSSGGSGNTIYF.

This clonotype was found a few times. This sequence joins TRBV4-3 and TRBJ1-2; unclear D gene. The CDR3 length is 16 residues. V shed 1 base and J shed 5 bases, with 17 bases lying between them. Germline V gene sequence: CDR1 LGHNA, CDR2 YSLEER. The CDR3 DNA is TGCGCCAGCAGCCAAGTGCTCGGACGGCAGGTTTATGGCTACACCTTC. It codes for CASSQVLGRQVYGYTF.

Comment on this clonotype: This clone may be a read error of a much larger clone one base away. The CDR3: CASTAGPGARSERYF. The CDR3 region has the DNA TGTGCCAGCACCGCAGGCCCGGGGGCGCGAAGCGAGCGGTACTTC. The chain has TRBV2 and TRBJ2-7; D assignment may be TRBD1 or TRBD2 (6 bases each). The CDR3 is 15 amino acids. Per the germline V gene, CDR1 is SNHLY and CDR2 is FYNNEI.

The sample holds many counts of this clonotype. The gene calls are TRBV5-1 and TRBJ1-2; D gene ambiguous. The CDR3 is 14 residues long. V shed 5 bases and J shed 2 bases, with 13 bases lying between them. Germline V CDR1 and CDR2: SGHRS, YFSETQ. The CDR3 sequence is CASRPDHSNYGYTF. Here the CDR3 DNA reads TGCGCCAGCAGGCCCGACCATTCGAACTATGGCTACACCTTC.

CDR3 amino acids: CASSLEGEGWNRAEDTQYF. In DNA form, the CDR3 reads TGTGCCAGCAGCTTGGAAGGGGAGGGTTGGAACCGGGCAGAAGATACGCAGTATTTT. The chain recombines TRBV5-6 with TRBJ2-3; TRBD2 agrees at 7 bases. The CDR3 length is 19 residues. The J segment lost 5 bases and the V segment lost 0 bases, leaving 18 bases of the junction unmatched. The germline CDR1 and CDR2 sequences are SGHDT and YYEEEE.

This clonotype was counted at least ten times. V gene TRBV7-2 combines with J gene TRBJ2-1, with D tentatively TRBD2 (5 bases). The V end was cut by 2 bases, the J end by 6 bases, with 14 bases between. The CDR3 extends over 15 amino acids. CDR1 and CDR2 from the germline V gene are SGHTA and FQGNSA. CDR3 coding DNA: TGTGCCAGCAGCTTACTTAGCCGACGGGGCAATGAGCAGTTCTTC. It translates to CASSLLSRRGNEQFF.

This clonotype was counted ten times or more. The chain employs TRBV20-1 and TRBJ1-1; TRBD1 matches 8 bases. Germline CDR1 is DFQATT and CDR2 is SNEGSKA (reference sequence). CDR3 size: 13 residues. Germline trimming cut 0 bases from V and 6 bases from J; bases unmatched to any gene: 3. In nucleotides, the CDR3 is TGCAGTGCTAGAGAACAGGGGGTGTCTGAAGCTTTCTTT. This encodes CSAREQGVSEAFF.

This clonotype was recorded many times. V is TRBV6-1 and J is TRBJ2-3, with D perhaps given as TRBD1 or TRBD2 (5 bases each). Germline CDR1 and CDR2: MNHNS and SASEGT. V shed 5 bases and J shed 1 base, with 13 bases lying between them. The CDR3 consists of 15 residues. CDR3 nucleotide sequence: TGTGCCAGCAGTTACGAGGGGTTCGGCACAGATACGCAGTATTTT. As protein: CASSYEGFGTDTQYF.

Written as DNA, the CDR3 is TGTGCCAGCAGCCTCCGGGACAGGACCACCTACGAGCAGTACTTC. The encoded protein is CASSLRDRTTYEQYF. The chain employs TRBV2 and TRBJ2-7; 8 bases match TRBD1. The germline gives CDR1 SNHLY, CDR2 FYNNEI. Losses at the gene ends were 6 bases for V and 2 bases for J; bases not matched to a gene: 9. The length of the CDR3 is 15 residues.

The chain recombines TRBV9 with TRBJ2-5; D gene unclear. The CDR3 is 12 amino acids. Trimming cost V 4 bases and J 9 bases, with 13 bases left between them. CDR1 is SGDLS and CDR2 is YYNGEE in the germline V gene. This CDR3 is CASSSPSGAQYF. The DNA of the CDR3 is TGTGCCAGCAGCTCCCCTTCCGGTGCCCAGTACTTC.

This clonotype has at least ten counts. V is TRBV3-1 and J is TRBJ2-1, with a tentative D call TRBD2 (5 bases). In germline, CDR1 is LGHDT, CDR2 YNNKEL (reference sequence). The CDR3 spans 14 residues. V dropped 0 bases and J dropped 9 bases, with 12 bases sitting between them. The DNA for the CDR3 is TGTGCCAGCAGCCAAGATCACAGCGGATTTGAGCAGTTCTTC. Protein sequence: CASSQDHSGFEQFF.

V gene TRBV5-1 combines with J gene TRBJ2-5, with D perhaps TRBD1 (5 bases). Germline CDR1 SGHRS, CDR2 YFSETQ. Trimming stripped 2 bases from V and 9 bases from J, with 14 bases between. The CDR3 runs 13 residues. The CDR3 DNA sequence: TGCGCCAGCAGCTTAGGCAGCCAAGGGGCCCAGTACTTC. It codes for CASSLGSQGAQYF.

This clonotype was counted many times. This chain links TRBV15 with TRBJ1-4; 7 bases match TRBD1. Trimming at V came to 1 base and at J to 4 bases, leaving 6 bases not matched to a gene. Germline CDR1 and CDR2: LNHNV and YYDKDF (reference sequence). The CDR3 covers 16 residues. CDR3 sequence: CATSRVWGQLNEKLFF. CDR3 nucleotide sequence: TGTGCCACCAGCAGAGTTTGGGGACAGCTTAATGAAAAACTGTTTTTT.

There are many counts of this clonotype. The V and J genes are TRBV28 and TRBJ2-5; perhaps TRBD1 as D (6 bases). The germline gives CDR1 MDHEN, CDR2 SYDVKM. Trimming cost V 2 bases and J 2 bases, with 9 bases left between them. This CDR3 is built from 14 residues. The CDR3 DNA reads TGTGCCAGCAGTTTAGGAGGACAGCAAGAGACCCAGTACTTC. Amino acid sequence: CASSLGGQQETQYF.

This clonotype was counted many times. J is TRBJ2-1 and V is TRBV5-1; 9 nucleotides match TRBD2. V lost 4 bases, J lost 6 bases, and 5 bases stayed unmatched. Looked up from germline, CDR1 is SGHRS and CDR2 is YFSETQ. The CDR3 is 14 residues long. The CDR3 sequence is CASSRAGGPNEQFF. The CDR3 region has the DNA TGCGCCAGCAGCCGAGCGGGAGGTCCCAATGAGCAGTTCTTC.

This clonotype came up many times. This rearrangement joins TRBV27 to TRBJ2-1; D is undetermined. V lost 5 bases and J 0 bases, leaving 14 bases between the germline ends. CDR1 is MNHEY, CDR2 SMNVEV, per germline (reference sequence). The CDR3 totals 16 residues. CDR3 residues: CASSPTQIHSYNEQFF. The CDR3 DNA sequence: TGTGCCAGCAGTCCAACCCAGATTCACTCCTACAATGAGCAGTTCTTC.

The table lists this clonotype with a few counts. This chain joins TRBV9 and TRBJ2-1; D ambiguous. V dropped 0 bases and J dropped 0 bases, with 16 bases sitting between them. CDR1 and CDR2 (germline): SGDLS, YYNGEE. This CDR3 spans 18 amino acids. DNA of the CDR3: TGTGCCAGCAGCGTAGAGGCGAACCAGGCGGCCTCCTACAATGAGCAGTTCTTC. This gives the protein CASSVEANQAASYNEQFF.

V usage is TRBV18 and J usage is TRBJ1-2; D possibly corresponds to TRBD1 (6 bases). CDR3 length: 18 amino acids. The germline V gene encodes CDR1 KGHSH and CDR2 LQKENI. Trimming cost V 2 bases and J 8 bases, with 27 bases left between them. CDR3 coding DNA: TGTGCCAGCTCACCAACGTCACAGGGATTTACCATGGGTCGGGGCTACACCTTC. Its protein product is CASSPTSQGFTMGRGYTF.